This T cell receptor beta chain was sequenced during a study of T-cell reconstitution after alpha-beta-depleted transplantation in children. Preparation of the TCRbeta library involved a method that used unique molecular identifiers. TCRdb processed the PCR reads anew with MiXCR; each CDR3 protein has one entry. The repertoire consists of 450,000 to 550,000 distinct CDR3 sequences, with 9.5% to 12% occurring once and the leading ten covering around 15%. The study's findings and limits: Reports say that about two months after transplant, the alpha-beta T cells came out of several hundred graft clones that had expanded. Certain patients had high TCRbeta diversity at day 60, and it came from recipient T cells and thymic progenitors that survived. Diversity and T-cell counts at one year after transplant derived mostly from new T cells.

From germline, CDR1 is MNHEY and CDR2 SVGAGI. The CDR3 has 16 residues. Unmatched junction bases numbered 5, after V lost 0 bases and J lost 3 bases. Note on this clonotype: Antigen: not known.

The chain employs TRBV6-5 and TRBJ1-1; 9 nucleotides match TRBD1. The TCR was taken from a female patient under 10 years old who had a stem cell transplant for aplastic anemia, so the T cells may come from the graft donor. Sequencing used PBMCs, mostly from graft donor cells, obtained 180 days after TCRalphabeta/CD19-depleted stem cell transplant. This chain's CDR3 is CASSYSQGTGHTEAFF. The CDR3 DNA sequence: TGTGCCAGCAGTTACTCTCAAGGGACAGGGCACACTGAAGCTTTCTTT.